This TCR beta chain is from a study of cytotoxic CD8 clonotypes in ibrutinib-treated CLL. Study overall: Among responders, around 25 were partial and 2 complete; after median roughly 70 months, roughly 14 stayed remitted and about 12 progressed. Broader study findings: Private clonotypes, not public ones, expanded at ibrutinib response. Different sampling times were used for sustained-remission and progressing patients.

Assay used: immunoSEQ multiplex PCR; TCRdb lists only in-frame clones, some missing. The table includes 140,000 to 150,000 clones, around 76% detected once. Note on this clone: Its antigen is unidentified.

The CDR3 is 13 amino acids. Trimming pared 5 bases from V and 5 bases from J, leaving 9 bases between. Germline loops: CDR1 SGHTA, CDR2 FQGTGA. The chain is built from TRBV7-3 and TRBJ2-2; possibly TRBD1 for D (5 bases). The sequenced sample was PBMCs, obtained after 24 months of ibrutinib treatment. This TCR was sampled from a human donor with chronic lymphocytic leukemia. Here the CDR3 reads CASSPTGTGELFF. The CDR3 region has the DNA TGTGCCAGCAGCCCCACAGGAACCGGGGAGCTGTTTTTT.